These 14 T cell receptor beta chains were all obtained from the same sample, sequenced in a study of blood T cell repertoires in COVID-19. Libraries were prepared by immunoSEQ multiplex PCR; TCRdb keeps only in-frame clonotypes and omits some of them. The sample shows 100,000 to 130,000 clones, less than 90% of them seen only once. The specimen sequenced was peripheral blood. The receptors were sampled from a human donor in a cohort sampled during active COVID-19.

The CDR3 DNA is TGTGCCACCAGTGATTGGTCCGGGCAGTTCTTC. Translation gives CATSDWSGQFF. This chain uses TRBV24-1 with TRBJ2-1, with D unresolved. The CDR3 covers 11 residues. Germline CDR1 KGHDR, CDR2 SFDVKD. Trimming removed 2 bases at V and 12 bases at J, with 7 bases between.

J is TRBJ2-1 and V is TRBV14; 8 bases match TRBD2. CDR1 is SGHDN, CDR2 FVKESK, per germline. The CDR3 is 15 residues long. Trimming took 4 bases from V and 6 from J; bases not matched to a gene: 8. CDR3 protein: CASSPNGRAVNEQFF. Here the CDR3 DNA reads TGTGCCAGCAGCCCTAACGGGAGGGCGGTCAATGAGCAGTTCTTC.

CDR3 sequence reads: CASSPQDSNQPQHF. CDR3 in DNA: TGTGCCAGCAGTCCACAGGATAGCAATCAGCCCCAGCATTTT. J is TRBJ1-5 and V is TRBV2, with a weak D call TRBD1 (5 bases). This CDR3 is built from 14 residues. Trimming cost V 5 bases and J 0 bases, with 8 bases left between them. CDR1 is SNHLY and CDR2 is FYNNEI in the germline V gene.

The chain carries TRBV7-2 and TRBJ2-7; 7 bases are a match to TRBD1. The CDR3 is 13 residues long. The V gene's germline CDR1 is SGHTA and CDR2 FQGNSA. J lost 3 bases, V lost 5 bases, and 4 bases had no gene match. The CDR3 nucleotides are TGTGCCAGCAGCCTCCGGGACAGCTACGAGCAGTACGTC. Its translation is CASSLRDSYEQYV.

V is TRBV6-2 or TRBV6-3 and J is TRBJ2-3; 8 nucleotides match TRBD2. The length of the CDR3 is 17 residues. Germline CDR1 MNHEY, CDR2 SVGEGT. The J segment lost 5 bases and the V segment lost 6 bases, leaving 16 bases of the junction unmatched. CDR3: CASSFLRVAGHKDTQYF. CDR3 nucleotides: TGTGCCAGCAGCTTTCTTAGGGTAGCGGGACATAAAGATACGCAGTATTTT.

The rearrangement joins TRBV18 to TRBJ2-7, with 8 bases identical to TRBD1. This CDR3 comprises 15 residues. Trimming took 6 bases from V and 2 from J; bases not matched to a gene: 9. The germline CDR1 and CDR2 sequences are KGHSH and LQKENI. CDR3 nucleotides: TGTGCCAGCTCCCAAGGACAGGGTGGGGCCTACGAGCAGTACGTC. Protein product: CASSQGQGGAYEQYV.

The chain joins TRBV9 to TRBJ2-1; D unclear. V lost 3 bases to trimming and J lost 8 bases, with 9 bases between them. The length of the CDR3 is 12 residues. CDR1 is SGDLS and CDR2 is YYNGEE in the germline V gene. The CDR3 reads CASSATLDEQFF. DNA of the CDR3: TGTGCCAGCAGCGCCACCCTAGATGAGCAGTTCTTC. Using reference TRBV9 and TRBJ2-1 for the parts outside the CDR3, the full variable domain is DSGVTQTPKHLITATGQRVTLRCSPRSGDLSVYWYQQSLDQGLQFLIQYYNGEERAKGNILERFSAQQFPDLHSELNLSSLELGDSALYFCASSATLDEQFFGPGTRLTVL.

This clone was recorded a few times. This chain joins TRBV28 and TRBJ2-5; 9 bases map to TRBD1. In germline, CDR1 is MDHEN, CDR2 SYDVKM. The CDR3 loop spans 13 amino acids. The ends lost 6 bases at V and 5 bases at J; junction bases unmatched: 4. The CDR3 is CASRQGARETQYF. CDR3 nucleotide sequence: TGTGCCAGCAGACAGGGGGCGCGGGAGACCCAGTACTTC.

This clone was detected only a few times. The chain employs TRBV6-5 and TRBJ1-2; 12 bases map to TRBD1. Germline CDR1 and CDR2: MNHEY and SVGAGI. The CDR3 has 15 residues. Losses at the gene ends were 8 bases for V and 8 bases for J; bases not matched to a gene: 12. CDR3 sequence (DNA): TGTGCCAGCGGGACAGGGGGCCGCGAGAGAGGGGGCTACACCTTC. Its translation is CASGTGGRERGGYTF.

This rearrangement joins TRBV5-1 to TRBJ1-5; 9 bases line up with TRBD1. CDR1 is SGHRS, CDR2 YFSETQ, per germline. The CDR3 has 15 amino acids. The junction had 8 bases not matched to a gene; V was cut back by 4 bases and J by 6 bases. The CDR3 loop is CASSPGGQGLQPQHF. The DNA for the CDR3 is TGCGCCAGCAGCCCCGGTGGACAGGGGCTTCAGCCCCAGCATTTT.

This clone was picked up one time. CDR3 amino acids: CASKSGGLAGEGSYNEQFF. The CDR3 DNA reads TGTGCCAGTAAAAGTGGGGGACTAGCGGGAGAGGGCTCCTACAATGAGCAGTTCTTC. V gene TRBV19 combines with J gene TRBJ2-1; 14 nucleotides agree with TRBD2. Germline V gives CDR1 LNHDA, CDR2 SQIVND (reference sequence). V shed 7 bases, J shed 0 bases, and the junction held 11 bases outside the gene matches. This CDR3 contains 19 residues.

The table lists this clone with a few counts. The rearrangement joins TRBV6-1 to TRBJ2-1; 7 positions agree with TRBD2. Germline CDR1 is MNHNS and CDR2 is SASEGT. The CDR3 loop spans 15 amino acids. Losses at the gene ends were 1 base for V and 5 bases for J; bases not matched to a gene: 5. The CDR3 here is CASSEVSGTHNEQFF. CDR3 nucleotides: TGTGCCAGCAGTGAAGTCAGCGGGACCCACAATGAGCAGTTCTTC.

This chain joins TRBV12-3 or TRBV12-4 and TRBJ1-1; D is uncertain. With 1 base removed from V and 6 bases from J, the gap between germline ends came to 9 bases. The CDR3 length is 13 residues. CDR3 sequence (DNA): TGTGCCAGCAGTTTAGGGCTCCATCCTGAAGCTTTCTTT. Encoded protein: CASSLGLHPEAFF.

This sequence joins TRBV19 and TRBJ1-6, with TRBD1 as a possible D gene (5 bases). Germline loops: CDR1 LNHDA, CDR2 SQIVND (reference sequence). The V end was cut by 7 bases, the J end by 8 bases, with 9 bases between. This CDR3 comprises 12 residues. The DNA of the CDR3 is TGTGCCAGTACCGGGGGGGATTCACCCCTCCACTTT. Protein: CASTGGDSPLHF.